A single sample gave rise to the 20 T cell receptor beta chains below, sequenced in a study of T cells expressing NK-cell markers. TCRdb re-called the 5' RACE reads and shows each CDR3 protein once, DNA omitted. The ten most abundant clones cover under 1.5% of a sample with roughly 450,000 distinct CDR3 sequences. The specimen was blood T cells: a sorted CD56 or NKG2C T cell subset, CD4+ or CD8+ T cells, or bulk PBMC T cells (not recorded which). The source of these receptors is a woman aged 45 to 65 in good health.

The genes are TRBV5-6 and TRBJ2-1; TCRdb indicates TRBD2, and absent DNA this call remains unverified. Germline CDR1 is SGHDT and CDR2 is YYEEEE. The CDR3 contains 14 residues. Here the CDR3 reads CASSFGQEGDEQFF.

The CDR3 is CASSLNPGQVDEQYF. The chain uses TRBV7-2 and TRBJ2-7; TCRdb outputs TRBD1, but without DNA this stays unchecked. Germline assignment: CDR1 SGHTA and CDR2 FQGNSA. This CDR3 is 15 amino acids long. Full variable domain (missing parts from reference TRBV7-2 and TRBJ2-7): GAGVSQSPSNKVTEKGKDVELRCDPISGHTALYWYRQSLGQGLEFLIYFQGNSAPDKSGLPSDRFSAERTGGSVSTLTIQRTQQEDSAVYLCASSLNPGQVDEQYFGPGTRLTVT.

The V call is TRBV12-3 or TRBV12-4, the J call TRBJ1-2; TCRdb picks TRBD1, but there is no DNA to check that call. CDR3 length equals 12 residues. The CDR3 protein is CATTLTSYGYTF.

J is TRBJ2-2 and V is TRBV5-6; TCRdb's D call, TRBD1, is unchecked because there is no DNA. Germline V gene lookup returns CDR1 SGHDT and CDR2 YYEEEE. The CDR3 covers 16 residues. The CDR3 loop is CASSLGGQTLTGELFF.

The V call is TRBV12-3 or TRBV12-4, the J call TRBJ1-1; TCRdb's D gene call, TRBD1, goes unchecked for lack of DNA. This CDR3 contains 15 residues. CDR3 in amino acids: CASRPTGGRGTEAFF.

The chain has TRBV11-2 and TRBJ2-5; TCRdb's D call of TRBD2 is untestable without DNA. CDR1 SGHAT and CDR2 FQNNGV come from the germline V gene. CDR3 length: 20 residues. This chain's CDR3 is CASSLTSGRSGTRGLETQYF.

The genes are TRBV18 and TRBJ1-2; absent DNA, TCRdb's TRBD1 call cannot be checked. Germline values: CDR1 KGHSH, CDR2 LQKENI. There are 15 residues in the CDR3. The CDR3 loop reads CASSQGQGASRGYTF.

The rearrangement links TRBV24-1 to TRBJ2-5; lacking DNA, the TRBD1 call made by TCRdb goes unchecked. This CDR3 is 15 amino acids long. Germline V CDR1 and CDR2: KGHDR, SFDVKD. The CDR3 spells CATSEGQPQEKTQYF.

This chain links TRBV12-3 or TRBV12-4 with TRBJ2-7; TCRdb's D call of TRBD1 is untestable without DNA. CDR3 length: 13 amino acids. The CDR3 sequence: CASRSTASYEQYF.

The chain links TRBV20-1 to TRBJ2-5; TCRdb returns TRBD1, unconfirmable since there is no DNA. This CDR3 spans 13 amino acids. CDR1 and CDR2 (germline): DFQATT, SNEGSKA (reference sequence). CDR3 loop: CSATGGPGETQYF.

CDR3 sequence reads: CASSVDGLSYEQYF. The rearrangement links TRBV5-1 to TRBJ2-7; TCRdb's D call, TRBD2, is unchecked because there is no DNA. Germline values: CDR1 SGHRS, CDR2 YFSETQ. This CDR3 is built from 14 residues.

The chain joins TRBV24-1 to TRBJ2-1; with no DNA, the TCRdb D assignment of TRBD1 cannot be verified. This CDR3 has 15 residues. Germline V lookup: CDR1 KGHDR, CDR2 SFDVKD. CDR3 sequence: CATSHDRGFIDEQFF.

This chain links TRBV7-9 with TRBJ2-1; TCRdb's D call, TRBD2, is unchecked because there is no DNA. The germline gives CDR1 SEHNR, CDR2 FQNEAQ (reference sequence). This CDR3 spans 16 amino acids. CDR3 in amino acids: CASSLSGGTLENEQFF.

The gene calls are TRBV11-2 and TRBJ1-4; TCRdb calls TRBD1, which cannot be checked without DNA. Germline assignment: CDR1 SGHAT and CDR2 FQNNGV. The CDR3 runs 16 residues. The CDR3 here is CASSSSGGTGPEKLFF.

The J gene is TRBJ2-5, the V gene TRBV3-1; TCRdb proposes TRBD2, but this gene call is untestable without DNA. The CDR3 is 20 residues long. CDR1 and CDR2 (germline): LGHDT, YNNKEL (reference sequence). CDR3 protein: CASSQGWRLGWGPYQETQYF.

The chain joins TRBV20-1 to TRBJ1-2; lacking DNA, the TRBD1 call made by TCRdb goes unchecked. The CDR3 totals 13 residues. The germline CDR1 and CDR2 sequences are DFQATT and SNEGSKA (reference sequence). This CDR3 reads CSAGEGGALGYTF.

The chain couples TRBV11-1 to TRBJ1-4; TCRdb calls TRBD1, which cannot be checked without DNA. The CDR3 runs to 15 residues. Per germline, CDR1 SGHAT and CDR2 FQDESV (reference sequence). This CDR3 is CASSSRRTGSEKLFF.

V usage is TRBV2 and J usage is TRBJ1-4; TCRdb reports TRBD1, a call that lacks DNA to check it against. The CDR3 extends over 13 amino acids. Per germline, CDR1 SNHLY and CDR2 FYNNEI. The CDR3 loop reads CASSPGQREKLFF. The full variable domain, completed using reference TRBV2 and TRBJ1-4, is EPEVTQTPSHQVTQMGQEVILRCVPISNHLYFYWYRQILGQKVEFLVSFYNNEISEKSEIFDDQFSVERPDGSNFTLKIRSTKLEDSAMYFCASSPGQREKLFFGSGTQLSVL.

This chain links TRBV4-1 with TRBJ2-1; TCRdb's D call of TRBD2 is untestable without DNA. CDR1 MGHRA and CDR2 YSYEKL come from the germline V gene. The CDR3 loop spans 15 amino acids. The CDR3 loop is CASSQDQGGDNEQFF.

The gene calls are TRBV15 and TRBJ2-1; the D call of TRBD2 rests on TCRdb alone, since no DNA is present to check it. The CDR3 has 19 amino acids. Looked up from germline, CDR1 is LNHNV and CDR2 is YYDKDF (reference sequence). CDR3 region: CATSRDYGTSASSYNEQFF.